This T cell receptor beta chain was identified during a study of T cells in Graves' hyperthyroidism and ophthalmopathy. This clonotype was counted at least ten times. Using RNA transcripts as the source, TCR beta CDR3 regions were amplified. RT-PCR in the first round (using the HTBI primer set) targeted the TCR CDR3. TCRdb processed the multiplex PCR reads anew with MiXCR; each CDR3 protein has one entry. This table has around 250,000 distinct CDR3 sequences, approximately 23% appearing once. The CDR3 covers 11 residues. V was shortened by 4 bases and J by 6 bases, with 6 bases between the two germline ends.

The rearrangement uses TRBV12-3 or TRBV12-4 and TRBJ2-5; D gene ambiguous. The clonotype was recovered from a middle-aged woman with Graves' ophthalmopathy. Sequencing was performed on blood. CDR3 nucleotides: TGTGCCAGCAGTTCGATCCAGACCCAGTACTTC. Protein sequence: CASSSIQTQYF.